The clone carrying this TCR beta chain turned up a few times. Its antigen is not known. The data were obtained in a study of cytotoxic CD8 clonotypes in ibrutinib-treated CLL. Overall study: Partial response occurred in roughly 25 patients and complete response in 2; at median approximately 71 months, 14 remained remitted and around 12 progressed.

Study conclusions and caveats: Clonality was higher at baseline than in age-matched healthy donors and tracked circulating CD8+ T-cell counts. Sustained-remission patients were sampled at different times than progressing patients were.

A 1 in 200,000 to 1 in 1 million T cell depth was the sequencing target. Some clones are missing from TCRdb's copy, which holds only in-frame ones; the method was immunoSEQ multiplex PCR. The profile shows over 250,000 clones, 70% to 80% of them singletons. This CDR3 is built from 13 residues. Germline CDR1 reads LNHDA; CDR2 reads SQIVND (reference sequence). V lost 0 bases, J lost 14 bases, and 16 bases lay in between. The chain recombines TRBV19 with TRBJ1-2; D unclear. The source was PBMCs, collected at disease progression, from a patient treated with ibrutinib. The sequence was collected from a human donor with chronic lymphocytic leukemia. The CDR3 DNA is TGTGCCAGTAGTATAGACTCTTGGGCAATTTGGACCTTC. This codes for CASSIDSWAIWTF. Full variable domain (outside the CDR3, taken from reference TRBV19 and TRBJ1-2): DGGITQSPKYLFRKEGQNVTLSCEQNLNHDAMYWYRQDPGQGLRLIYYSQIVNDFQKGDIAEGYSVSREKKESFPLTVTSAQKNPTAFYLCASSIDSWAIWTFGSGTRLTVV.